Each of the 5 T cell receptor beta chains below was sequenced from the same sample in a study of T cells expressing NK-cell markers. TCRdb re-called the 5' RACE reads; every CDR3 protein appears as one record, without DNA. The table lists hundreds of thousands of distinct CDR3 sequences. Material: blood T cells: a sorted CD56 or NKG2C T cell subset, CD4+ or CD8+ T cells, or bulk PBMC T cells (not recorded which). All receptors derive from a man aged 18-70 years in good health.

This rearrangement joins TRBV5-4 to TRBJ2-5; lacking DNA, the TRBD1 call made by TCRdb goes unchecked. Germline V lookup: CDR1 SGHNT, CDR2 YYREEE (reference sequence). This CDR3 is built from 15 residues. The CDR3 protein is CASRDSRGSQETQYF. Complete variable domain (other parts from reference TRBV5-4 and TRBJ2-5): ETGVTQSPTHLIKTRGQQVTLRCSSQSGHNTVSWYQQALGQGPQFIFQYYREEENGRGNFPPRFSGLQFPNYSSELNVNALELDDSALYLCASRDSRGSQETQYFGPGTRLLVL.

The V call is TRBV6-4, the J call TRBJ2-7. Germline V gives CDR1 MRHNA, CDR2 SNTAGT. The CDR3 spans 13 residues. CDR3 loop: CASKFRPRYEQYF.

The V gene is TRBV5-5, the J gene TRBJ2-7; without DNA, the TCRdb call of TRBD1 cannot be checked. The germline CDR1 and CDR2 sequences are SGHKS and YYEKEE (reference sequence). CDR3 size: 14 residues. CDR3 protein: CASSYGTASFEQYF.

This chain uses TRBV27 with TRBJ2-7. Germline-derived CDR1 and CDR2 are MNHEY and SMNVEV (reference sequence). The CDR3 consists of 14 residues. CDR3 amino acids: CASSYRGLSYEQYF.

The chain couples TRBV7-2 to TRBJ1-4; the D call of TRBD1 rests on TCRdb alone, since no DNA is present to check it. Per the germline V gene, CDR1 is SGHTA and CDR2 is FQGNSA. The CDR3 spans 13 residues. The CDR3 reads CASSQGAREKLFF.